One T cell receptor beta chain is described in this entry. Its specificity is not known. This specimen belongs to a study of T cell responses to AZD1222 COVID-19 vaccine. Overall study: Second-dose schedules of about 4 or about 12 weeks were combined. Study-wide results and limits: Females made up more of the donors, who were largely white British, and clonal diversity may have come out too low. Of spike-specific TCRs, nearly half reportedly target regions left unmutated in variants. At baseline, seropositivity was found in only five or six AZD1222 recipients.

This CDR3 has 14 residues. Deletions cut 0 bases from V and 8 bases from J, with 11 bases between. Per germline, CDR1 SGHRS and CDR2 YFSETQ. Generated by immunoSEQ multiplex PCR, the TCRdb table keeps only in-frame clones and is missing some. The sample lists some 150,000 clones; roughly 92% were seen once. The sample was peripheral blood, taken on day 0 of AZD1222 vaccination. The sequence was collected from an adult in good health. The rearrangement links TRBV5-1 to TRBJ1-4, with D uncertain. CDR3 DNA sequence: TGCGCCAGCAGCTTGGGCAGCGGGAGAGAAAAACTGTTTTTT. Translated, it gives CASSLGSGREKLFF.